This TCR beta chain was sequenced during a study of Ad26.COV2.S vaccination and SARS-CoV-2 variants. Treatment of the sample: about 20 received Ad26.COV2.S at low or high dose, single or two shots; about 5 received placebo; per-sample allocation not given. The investigators took samples on day 63 after the first vaccine or placebo injection. The CDR3 runs to 14 residues. V lost 3 bases to trimming and J lost 5 bases; unmatched junction nucleotides: 6. From germline, CDR1 is SGHNT and CDR2 YYREEE (reference sequence). Assay used: immunoSEQ multiplex PCR; TCRdb lists only in-frame clones, some missing. The data show more than 350,000 clones, roughly 90% seen once.

The chain has TRBV5-4 and TRBJ1-1; 8 nucleotides align to TRBD1. This specimen was peripheral blood, taken in a trial of Ad26.COV2.S vaccine versus placebo. The clonotype originates from a person between 18 and 60 years old who received the Ad26.COV2.S COVID-19 vaccine or a placebo. As DNA, the CDR3 is TGTGCCAGCAGCTATGACAGGGGAGGAACTGAAGCTTTCTTT. It translates to CASSYDRGGTEAFF.